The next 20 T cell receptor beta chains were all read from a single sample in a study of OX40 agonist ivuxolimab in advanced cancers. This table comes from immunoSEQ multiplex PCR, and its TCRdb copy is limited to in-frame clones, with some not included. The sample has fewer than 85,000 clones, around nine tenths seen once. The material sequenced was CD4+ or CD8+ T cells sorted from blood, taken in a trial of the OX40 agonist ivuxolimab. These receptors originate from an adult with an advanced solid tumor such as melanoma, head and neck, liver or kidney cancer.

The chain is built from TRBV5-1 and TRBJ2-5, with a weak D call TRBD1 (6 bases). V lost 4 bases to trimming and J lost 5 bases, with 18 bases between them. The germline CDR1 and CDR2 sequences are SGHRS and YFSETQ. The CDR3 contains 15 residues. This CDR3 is CASSDPYRVMETQYF. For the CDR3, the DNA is TGCGCCAGCAGCGACCCGTACAGGGTAATGGAGACCCAGTACTTC. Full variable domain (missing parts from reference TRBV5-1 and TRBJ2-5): KAGVTQTPRYLIKTRGQQVTLSCSPISGHRSVSWYQQTPGQGLQFLFEYFSETQRNKGNFPGRFSGRQFSNSRSEMNVSTLELGDSALYLCASSDPYRVMETQYFGPGTRLLVL.

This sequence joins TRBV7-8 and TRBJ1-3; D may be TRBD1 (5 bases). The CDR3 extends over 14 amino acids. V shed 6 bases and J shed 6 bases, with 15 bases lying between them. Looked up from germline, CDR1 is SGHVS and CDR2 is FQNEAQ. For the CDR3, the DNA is TGTGCCAGCAGGCGTTCGGGGGAGACAAACACCATATATTTT. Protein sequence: CASRRSGETNTIYF.

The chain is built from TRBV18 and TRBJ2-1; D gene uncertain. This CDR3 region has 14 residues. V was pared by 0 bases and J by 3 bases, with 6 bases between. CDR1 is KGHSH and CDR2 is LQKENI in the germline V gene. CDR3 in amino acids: CASSPPDNYNEQFF. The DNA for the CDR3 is TGTGCCAGCTCACCACCTGACAACTACAATGAGCAGTTCTTC. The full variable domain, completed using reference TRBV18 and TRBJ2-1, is NAGVMQNPRHLVRRRGQEARLRCSPMKGHSHVYWYRQLPEEGLKFMVYLQKENIIDESGMPKERFSAEFPKEGPSILRIQQVVRGDSAAYFCASSPPDNYNEQFFGPGTRLTVL.

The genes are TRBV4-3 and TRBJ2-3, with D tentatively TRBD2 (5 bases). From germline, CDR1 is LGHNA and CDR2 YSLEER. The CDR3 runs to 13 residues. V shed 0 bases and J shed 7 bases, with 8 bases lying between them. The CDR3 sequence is CASSQDNGNTQYF. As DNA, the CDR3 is TGCGCCAGCAGCCAAGATAACGGGAATACGCAGTATTTT.

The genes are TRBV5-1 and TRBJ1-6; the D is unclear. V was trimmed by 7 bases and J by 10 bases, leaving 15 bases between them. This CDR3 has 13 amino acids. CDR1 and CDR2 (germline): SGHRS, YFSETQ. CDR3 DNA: TGCGCCAGCCGAGACGCCTTCACATCACCCCTCCACTTT. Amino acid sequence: CASRDAFTSPLHF.

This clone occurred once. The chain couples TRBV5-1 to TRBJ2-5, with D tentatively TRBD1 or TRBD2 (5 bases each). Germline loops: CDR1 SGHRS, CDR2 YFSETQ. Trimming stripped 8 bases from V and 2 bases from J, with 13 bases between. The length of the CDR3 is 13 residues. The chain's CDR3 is CASAGTVQETQYF. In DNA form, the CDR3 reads TGCGCCAGTGCTGGGACGGTACAAGAGACCCAGTACTTC. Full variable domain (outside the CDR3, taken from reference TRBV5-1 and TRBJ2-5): KAGVTQTPRYLIKTRGQQVTLSCSPISGHRSVSWYQQTPGQGLQFLFEYFSETQRNKGNFPGRFSGRQFSNSRSEMNVSTLELGDSALYLCASAGTVQETQYFGPGTRLLVL.

In DNA form, the CDR3 reads TGTGCCAGCAGCTTACAGGACGGGGGGACATATGGCTACACCTTC. Protein: CASSLQDGGTYGYTF. The rearrangement links TRBV7-2 to TRBJ1-2; possibly TRBD1 for D (6 bases). The CDR3 sequence is 15 residues long. V was shortened by 2 bases and J by 5 bases, with 15 bases between the two germline ends. Germline loops: CDR1 SGHTA, CDR2 FQGNSA.

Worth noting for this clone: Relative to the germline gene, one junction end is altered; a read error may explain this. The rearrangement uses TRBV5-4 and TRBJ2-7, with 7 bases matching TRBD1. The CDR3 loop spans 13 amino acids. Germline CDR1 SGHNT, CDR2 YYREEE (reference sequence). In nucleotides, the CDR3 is TGTGCCAGCAGCTTGGATATCGGACAGGCTAGCCTCTTC. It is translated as CASSLDIGQASLF.

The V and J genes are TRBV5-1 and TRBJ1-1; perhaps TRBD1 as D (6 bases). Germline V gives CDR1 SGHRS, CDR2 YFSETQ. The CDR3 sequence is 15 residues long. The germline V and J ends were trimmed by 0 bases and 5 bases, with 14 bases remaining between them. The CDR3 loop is CASSLVGGGTTEAFF. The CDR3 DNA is TGCGCCAGCAGCTTGGTCGGGGGAGGGACAACTGAAGCTTTCTTT.

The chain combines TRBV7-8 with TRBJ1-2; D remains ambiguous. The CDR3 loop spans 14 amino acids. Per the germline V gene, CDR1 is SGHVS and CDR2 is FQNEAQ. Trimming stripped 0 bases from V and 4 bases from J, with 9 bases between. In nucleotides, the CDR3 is TGTGCCAGCAGCTTAGCGCGGGAGGTCTATGGCTACACCTTC. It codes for CASSLAREVYGYTF.

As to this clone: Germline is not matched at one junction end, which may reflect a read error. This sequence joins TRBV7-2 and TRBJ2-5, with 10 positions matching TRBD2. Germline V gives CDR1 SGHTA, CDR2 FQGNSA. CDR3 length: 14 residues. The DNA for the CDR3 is TGTGCCAGCAGCCTAGCGGGGGATCAAGAGACCCAGTACTTC. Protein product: CASSLAGDQETQYF. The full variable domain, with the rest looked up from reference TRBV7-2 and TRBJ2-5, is GAGVSQSPSNKVTEKGKDVELRCDPISGHTALYWYRQSLGQGLEFLIYFQGNSAPDKSGLPSDRFSAERTGGSVSTLTIQRTQQEDSAVYLCASSLAGDQETQYFGPGTRLLVL.

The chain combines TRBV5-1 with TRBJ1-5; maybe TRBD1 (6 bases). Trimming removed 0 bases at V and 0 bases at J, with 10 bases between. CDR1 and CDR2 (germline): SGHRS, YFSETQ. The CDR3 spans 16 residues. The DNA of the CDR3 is TGCGCCAGCAGCTTGGATGGGACATATAGCAATCAGCCCCAGCATTTT. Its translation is CASSLDGTYSNQPQHF.

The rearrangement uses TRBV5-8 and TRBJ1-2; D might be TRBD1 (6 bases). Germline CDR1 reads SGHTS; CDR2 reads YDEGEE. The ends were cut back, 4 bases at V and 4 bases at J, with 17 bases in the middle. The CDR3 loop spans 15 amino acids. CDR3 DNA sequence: TGTGCCAGCAGCCGACCAGGGGTTGAGGGCTATGGCTACACCTTC. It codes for CASSRPGVEGYGYTF.

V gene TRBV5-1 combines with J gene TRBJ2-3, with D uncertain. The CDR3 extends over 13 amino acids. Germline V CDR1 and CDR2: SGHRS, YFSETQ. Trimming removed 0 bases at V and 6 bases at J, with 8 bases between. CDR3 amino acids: CASSLVAVDTQYF. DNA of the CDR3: TGCGCCAGCAGCTTGGTGGCAGTTGATACGCAGTATTTT. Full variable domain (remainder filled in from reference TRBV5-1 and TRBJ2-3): KAGVTQTPRYLIKTRGQQVTLSCSPISGHRSVSWYQQTPGQGLQFLFEYFSETQRNKGNFPGRFSGRQFSNSRSEMNVSTLELGDSALYLCASSLVAVDTQYFGPGTRLTVL.

CDR3 DNA: TGTGCCAGCATAAGGGGGGTCTCTGGAAACACCATATATTTT. Translated: CASIRGVSGNTIYF. V gene TRBV6-1 combines with J gene TRBJ1-3, with D possibly being TRBD1 (6 bases). The CDR3 length is 14 residues. Looked up from germline, CDR1 is MNHNS and CDR2 is SASEGT. Between the trimmed V and J ends, which lost 7 bases and 0 bases, there was a span of 10 bases.

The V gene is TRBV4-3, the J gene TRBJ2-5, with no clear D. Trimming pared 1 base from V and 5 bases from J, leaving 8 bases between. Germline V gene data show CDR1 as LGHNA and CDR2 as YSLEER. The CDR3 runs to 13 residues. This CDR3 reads CASSQGPGETQYF. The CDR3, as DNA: TGCGCCAGCAGCCAAGGGCCCGGGGAGACCCAGTACTTC.

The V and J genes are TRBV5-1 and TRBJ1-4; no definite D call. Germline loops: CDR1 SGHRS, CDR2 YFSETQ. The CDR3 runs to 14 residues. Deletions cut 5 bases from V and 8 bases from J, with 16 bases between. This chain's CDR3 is CASRVGMFSEKLFF. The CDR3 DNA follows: TGCGCCAGCAGGGTGGGAATGTTTTCCGAAAAACTGTTTTTT.

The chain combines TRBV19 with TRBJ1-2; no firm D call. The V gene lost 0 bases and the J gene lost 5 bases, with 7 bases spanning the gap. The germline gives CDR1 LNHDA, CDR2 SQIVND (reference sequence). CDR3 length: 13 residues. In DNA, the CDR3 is TGTGCCAGTAGTATAGATCGCCGGTATGGCTACACCTTC. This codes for CASSIDRRYGYTF.

DNA of the CDR3: TGTGCCAGCTCACCACGGTCAGGGGCGAGCTCCTACGAGCAGTACTTC. This translates into CASSPRSGASSYEQYF. The chain joins TRBV18 to TRBJ2-7, with D possibly being TRBD1 (6 bases). Trimming shortened V by 1 base and J by 0 bases, and 13 bases separated the two germline ends. Germline CDR1 and CDR2: KGHSH and LQKENI. There are 16 residues in the CDR3.

The CDR3 DNA is TGCGCCAGCAGCTTGGACAACAATGAAAAACTGTTTTTT. Translating it yields CASSLDNNEKLFF. V gene TRBV5-1 combines with J gene TRBJ1-4; D gene ambiguous. Germline V gene lookup returns CDR1 SGHRS and CDR2 YFSETQ. CDR3 length: 13 residues. Trimming removed 0 bases from V and 5 bases from J, with 5 bases in between. Combining the CDR3 with reference TRBV5-1 and TRBJ1-4 gives the whole variable domain KAGVTQTPRYLIKTRGQQVTLSCSPISGHRSVSWYQQTPGQGLQFLFEYFSETQRNKGNFPGRFSGRQFSNSRSEMNVSTLELGDSALYLCASSLDNNEKLFFGSGTQLSVL.